The rows below give T cell receptor beta chains drawn from one sample of a study of OX40 agonist ivuxolimab in advanced cancers. Only in-frame clones appear in the TCRdb table, and some are missing; sequencing was by immunoSEQ multiplex PCR. The sample records 50,000 or so clones, around 87% being singletons. This sample comprised CD4+ or CD8+ T cells sorted from blood, obtained in a trial of the OX40 agonist ivuxolimab. The receptors here all came from an adult with an advanced solid tumor such as melanoma, head and neck, liver or kidney cancer. The CDR3 runs from the conserved cysteine through the conserved F or W. Fields, in order: D gene, J gene, V gene, clone size, CDR3 DNA, CDR3 protein. D genes are given only for firm matches. The size entry is marked missing in some rows and otherwise reads once, few, many or a size class.

D: -; J: TRBJ2-1; V: TRBV9; size: -; DNA: TGTGCCAGCAGCGTAGTGGGGGGTTACAATGAGCAGTTCTTC; CDR3: CASSVVGGYNEQFF
D: -; J: TRBJ2-7; V: TRBV11-1; size: -; DNA: TGTGCCAGCAGCTTAGGCCGGGAACCTTTAACCTACGAGCAGTACTTC; CDR3: CASSLGREPLTYEQYF
D: -; J: TRBJ2-7; V: TRBV6-5; size: -; DNA: TGTGCCAGCAGTCCAGGGGCTCCCTACGAGCAGTACTTC; CDR3: CASSPGAPYEQYF
D: -; J: TRBJ1-1; V: TRBV7-9; size: -; DNA: TGTGCCAGCAGCTTAGCGTACGGCTCTGAAGCTTTCTTT; CDR3: CASSLAYGSEAFF
D: -; J: TRBJ2-3; V: TRBV28; size: -; DNA: TGTGCCAGCAGTGGGGACTCTAGGTGGAGGGATACGCAGTATTTT; CDR3: CASSGDSRWRDTQYF
D: TRBD1; J: TRBJ2-7; V: TRBV27; size: few; DNA: TGTGCCAGCAGTCGTGGACAGGGACAGTACTTC; CDR3: CASSRGQGQYF
D: -; J: TRBJ1-5; V: TRBV6-6; size: -; DNA: TGTGCCAGCAGTTACGTGCAGGCCAATCAGCCCCAGCATTTT; CDR3: CASSYVQANQPQHF
D: TRBD1; J: TRBJ1-2; V: TRBV7-9; size: -; DNA: TGTGCCAGCGGGACAGGGAACGTCTATGGCTACACCTTC; CDR3: CASGTGNVYGYTF
D: -; J: TRBJ1-5; V: TRBV5-6; size: -; DNA: TGTGCCAGCAGCGAACAAGGGTCTCACCAGCCCCAGCATTTT; CDR3: CASSEQGSHQPQHF
D: -; J: TRBJ2-5; V: TRBV29-1; size: -; DNA: TGCAGCGTTGTGTCCGTGGAGACCCAGTACTTC; CDR3: CSVVSVETQYF
D: TRBD1; J: TRBJ2-1; V: TRBV11-2; size: -; DNA: TGTGCCAGCAGCCTGGGACAGGGTGGCAATGAGCAGTTCTTC; CDR3: CASSLGQGGNEQFF
D: -; J: TRBJ1-2; V: TRBV19; size: -; DNA: TGTGCCAGTAGGGGGGTGCGGGGCTACACCTTC; CDR3: CASRGVRGYTF
D: -; J: TRBJ2-1; V: TRBV6-1; size: -; DNA: TGTGCCAGCAGTGAAGCAACAGCTGGAGAGCAGTTCTTC; CDR3: CASSEATAGEQFF
D: -; J: TRBJ2-7; V: TRBV7-9; size: -; DNA: TGTGCCAGCAGCTTAAGTGGCAGAATCTACGAGCAGTACTTC; CDR3: CASSLSGRIYEQYF
D: -; J: TRBJ2-7; V: TRBV13; size: -; DNA: TGTGCCAGCAGCTTCGTTAGCAGCTCCTACGAGCAGTACTTC; CDR3: CASSFVSSSYEQYF
D: TRBD1; J: TRBJ2-1; V: TRBV5-1; size: -; DNA: TGCGCCAGCAGCCCCCCAGGGGGCCTGTGGAATGAGCAGTTCTTC; CDR3: CASSPPGGLWNEQFF
D: -; J: TRBJ1-1; V: TRBV11-2; size: few; DNA: TGTGCCAGCAGCCCGGCCCTGATCACTGAAGCTTTCTTT; CDR3: CASSPALITEAFF
D: -; J: TRBJ2-1; V: TRBV2; size: -; DNA: TGTGCCAGCAGTGAAAGGGAAAGCGGGTTCTTC; CDR3: CASSERESGFF
D: -; J: TRBJ2-3; V: TRBV28; size: -; DNA: TGTGCCAGCAGTTTATCTGGGACCGCGAACACAGATACGCAGTATTTT; CDR3: CASSLSGTANTDTQYF
D: -; J: TRBJ2-7; V: TRBV7-9; size: -; DNA: TGTGCCAGCAGCCCCCACTCCTACGAGCAGTACTTC; CDR3: CASSPHSYEQYF
D: TRBD2; J: TRBJ2-3; V: TRBV6-5; size: -; DNA: TGTGCCAGCAGTTACTCGGTGGGGGGGGACACAGATACGCAGTATTTT; CDR3: CASSYSVGGDTDTQYF
D: -; J: TRBJ2-7; V: TRBV7-9; size: once; DNA: TGTGCCAGCAGCTTACTACAGGAGGTCGGCGAGCAGTACTTC; CDR3: CASSLLQEVGEQYF
D: -; J: TRBJ1-3; V: TRBV7-9; size: -; DNA: TGTGCCAGCAGCTTGGACGGTGACACCATATATTTT; CDR3: CASSLDGDTIYF
D: -; J: TRBJ2-5; V: TRBV13; size: -; DNA: TGTGCCAGCAGCCCCAGGGGGGAACAAGAGACCCAGTACTTC; CDR3: CASSPRGEQETQYF
D: -; J: TRBJ1-2; V: TRBV5-6; size: -; DNA: TGTGCCAGCAGCCCTGGACAGTCTAACTATGGCTACACCTTC; CDR3: CASSPGQSNYGYTF
D: -; J: TRBJ2-5; V: TRBV29-1; size: -; DNA: TGCAGCGTTGAAGACATTCTCATCCTGGGGGAGACCCAGTACTTC; CDR3: CSVEDILILGETQYF
D: TRBD1; J: TRBJ2-2; V: TRBV7-9; size: -; DNA: TGTGCCAGCAGCCATATGACAGGGAAGAGCACCGGGGAGCTGTTTTTT; CDR3: CASSHMTGKSTGELFF
D: -; J: TRBJ2-2; V: TRBV9; size: -; DNA: TGTGCCAGCAGCAAACAAAACACCGGGGAGCTGTTTTTT; CDR3: CASSKQNTGELFF
D: -; J: TRBJ2-3; V: TRBV7-9; size: once; DNA: TGTGCCAGCAGCCATTTCCGAGTGGGGGGACCAGATACGCAGTATTTT; CDR3: CASSHFRVGGPDTQYF
D: -; J: TRBJ1-2; V: TRBV12-5; size: -; DNA: TGTGCTAGTGTTTATACGGGGGCTCCTCTTCGCTACACCTTC; CDR3: CASVYTGAPLRYTF
D: TRBD2; J: TRBJ2-1; V: TRBV5-1; size: -; DNA: TGCGCCAGCAGCCCGAGGACTAGCGGGGGGGCGGATGAGCAGTTCTTC; CDR3: CASSPRTSGGADEQFF
D: -; J: TRBJ1-1; V: TRBV28; size: few; DNA: TGTGCCAGCAGTTTCCGACAGTCGTCAACTGAAGCTTTCTTT; CDR3: CASSFRQSSTEAFF
D: -; J: TRBJ2-5; V: TRBV7-2; size: -; DNA: TGTGCCAGCAGCTTAGCGCTTTATGGCCCGAAAGGAAAGACCCAGTACTTC; CDR3: CASSLALYGPKGKTQYF
D: -; J: TRBJ2-2; V: TRBV19; size: -; DNA: TGTGCCAGTAGTATAACGGACACCGGGGAGCTGTTTTTT; CDR3: CASSITDTGELFF
D: TRBD1; J: TRBJ1-6; V: TRBV6-6; size: few; DNA: TGTGCCAGCAGTTACGGGACAGGGGGTGGTTCACCCCTCCACTTT; CDR3: CASSYGTGGGSPLHF
D: -; J: TRBJ1-5; V: TRBV9; size: few; DNA: TGTGCCAGCAGCCCGCGGGACACCTCCAATCAGCCCCAGCATTTT; CDR3: CASSPRDTSNQPQHF
D: -; J: TRBJ2-2; V: TRBV27; size: -; DNA: TGTGCCAGCAGTTTATCGAACACCGGGGAGCTGTTTTTT; CDR3: CASSLSNTGELFF
D: -; J: TRBJ2-2; V: TRBV18; size: -; DNA: TGTGCCAGCTCACCACGGCAGACCGGGGAGCTGTTTTTT; CDR3: CASSPRQTGELFF
D: -; J: TRBJ1-1; V: TRBV6-1; size: -; DNA: TGTGCCAGCAGTTACGGAGGGGAGGCTTTCTTT; CDR3: CASSYGGEAFF
D: -; J: TRBJ2-2; V: TRBV14; size: -; DNA: TGTGCCAGCAGCCACTTAAGGGGACCCGGGGAGCTGTTTTTT; CDR3: CASSHLRGPGELFF
D: -; J: TRBJ1-1; V: TRBV5-6; size: -; DNA: TGTGCCAGCAGCTATCTTACAGCCCTATACACTGAAGCTTTCTTT; CDR3: CASSYLTALYTEAFF
D: -; J: TRBJ2-7; V: TRBV11-2; size: -; DNA: TGTGCCAGCAGCCAATCAGACAAACGTTCCGAGCAGTACTTC; CDR3: CASSQSDKRSEQYF
D: TRBD1; J: TRBJ2-1; V: TRBV11-2; size: -; DNA: TGTGCCAGCAGCTTAGAAGGGGACAGGGCGTCCAATGAGCAGTTCTTC; CDR3: CASSLEGDRASNEQFF
D: -; J: TRBJ2-3; V: TRBV9; size: few; DNA: TGTGCCAGCAGCGTAGGCTCCCCAGATACGCAGTATTTT; CDR3: CASSVGSPDTQYF
D: -; J: TRBJ2-1; V: TRBV2; size: -; DNA: TGTGCCAGCACCTTTAGCGGGGGACAGGGGTACAATGAGCAGTTCTTC; CDR3: CASTFSGGQGYNEQFF
D: -; J: TRBJ2-3; V: TRBV7-9; size: -; DNA: TGTGCCAGCATCGGGGGGCGAGATACGCAGTATTTT; CDR3: CASIGGRDTQYF
D: -; J: TRBJ2-7; V: TRBV9; size: -; DNA: TGTGCCAGCAGCGTAGCTGATGGGGGCGCCTCCGACTTAGAGCAGTACTTC; CDR3: CASSVADGGASDLEQYF
D: -; J: TRBJ2-1; V: TRBV7-9; size: -; DNA: TGTGCCAGCAGCTCCTCGTCGTACAATGAGCAGTTCTTC; CDR3: CASSSSSYNEQFF
D: TRBD1; J: TRBJ2-3; V: TRBV5-6; size: -; DNA: TGTGCCAGCAGCCTCCGGACAGGACGGGCGGATACGCAGTATTTT; CDR3: CASSLRTGRADTQYF
D: -; J: TRBJ2-1; V: TRBV7-3; size: -; DNA: TGTGCCAGCAGCTCACCGGCGGCGGAGGAGTACAATGAGCAGTTCTTC; CDR3: CASSSPAAEEYNEQFF
D: -; J: TRBJ1-5; V: TRBV19; size: -; DNA: TGTGCCAGTAGTATTGGGGACGGAATTCAATATAGCAATCAGCCCCAGCATTTT; CDR3: CASSIGDGIQYSNQPQHF